This T cell receptor beta chain was recovered during a study of blood T cells in healthy people across ages. Study results and limitations: Estimated diversity that came from one million T cells was considered an underestimate.

V dropped 3 bases and J dropped 5; count of bases not matched to a gene: 6. The germline gives CDR1 ENHRY, CDR2 SYGVKD. The CDR3 totals 14 residues. This clonotype was recorded at least ten times. Its specificity is not known. Together with a sample-barcoded 5' primer, a J-beta primer mix was included in a second PCR lasting about 7 to 11 cycles. TCRdb re-called the 5' RACE reads through MiXCR, storing one row per CDR3 protein. The sample includes about 640,000 distinct CDR3 sequences, 58% of them seen just once. What was sequenced was blood. This chain uses TRBV10-3 with TRBJ2-5; 7 nucleotides agree with TRBD2. The source is a man in his 60s in good health. The CDR3 sequence is CAISDRGLVETQYF. CDR3 DNA: TGTGCCATCAGTGACCGAGGACTAGTTGAGACCCAGTACTTC.